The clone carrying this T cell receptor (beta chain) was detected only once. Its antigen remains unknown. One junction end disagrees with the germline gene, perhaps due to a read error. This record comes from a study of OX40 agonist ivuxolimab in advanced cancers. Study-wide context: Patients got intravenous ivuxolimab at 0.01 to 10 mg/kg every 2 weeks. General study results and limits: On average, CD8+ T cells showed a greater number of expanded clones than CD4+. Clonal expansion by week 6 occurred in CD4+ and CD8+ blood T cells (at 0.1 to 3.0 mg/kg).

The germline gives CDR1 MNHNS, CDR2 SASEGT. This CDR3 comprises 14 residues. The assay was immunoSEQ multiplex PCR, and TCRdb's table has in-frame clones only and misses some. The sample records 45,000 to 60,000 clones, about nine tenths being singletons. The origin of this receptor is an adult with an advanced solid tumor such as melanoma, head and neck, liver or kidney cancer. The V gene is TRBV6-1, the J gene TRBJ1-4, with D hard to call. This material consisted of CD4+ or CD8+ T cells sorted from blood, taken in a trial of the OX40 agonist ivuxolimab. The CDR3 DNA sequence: TGTGCCAGCAGAGAAGGAGGGACTAATGAAAAACTGTTTTTT. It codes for CASREGGTNEKLFF.